Reported below is one TCR beta chain. This sample was taken from a study of blood T cell repertoires in COVID-19. V gave up 2 bases and J gave up 3 bases, with 8 bases separating them. This CDR3 is 13 amino acids long. The V gene's germline CDR1 is SGHRS and CDR2 YFSETQ. TCRdb's copy holds only in-frame clones and misses some; the assay was immunoSEQ multiplex PCR. The table lists about 290,000 clones, around four fifths of them singletons. The receptor comes from a woman aged 50 to 60 with active or convalescent COVID-19. The chain employs TRBV5-1 and TRBJ2-5; a possible D gene is TRBD2 (5 bases). The material sequenced was peripheral blood. The CDR3 region has the DNA TGCGCCAGCAGCTTTGAGGGAGAAGAGACCCAGTACTTC. Translated: CASSFEGEETQYF.